This T cell receptor (beta chain) was documented in a study of OX40 agonist ivuxolimab in advanced cancers. Across the whole study: All patients had ivuxolimab intravenously every 2 weeks at 0.01 to 10 mg/kg. Broader study findings: Expanded peripheral T cells had an undetermined antigen specificity.

Note on this clone: Its antigen remains unidentified.

The repertoire was sequenced with immunoSEQ multiplex PCR; TCRdb's copy has only in-frame clones and lacks some. This table has tens of thousands of clones, over 75% appearing once. Germline V CDR1 and CDR2: WNHNN, SYGVQD (reference sequence). V shed 5 bases and J 3 bases; nucleotides not matched to a gene: 4. The CDR3 totals 15 residues. The receptor was derived from an adult with an advanced solid tumor such as melanoma, head and neck, liver or kidney cancer. The chain carries TRBV10-1 and TRBJ2-2, with 9 nucleotides matching TRBD1. Sequencing was performed on CD4+ or CD8+ T cells sorted from blood, taken in a trial of the OX40 agonist ivuxolimab. CDR3: CASSNRDRDTGELFF. The CDR3 DNA is TGCGCCAGCAGTAACCGGGACAGGGACACCGGGGAGCTGTTTTTT.